Each of the 15 T cell receptor beta chains below was sequenced from the same sample in a study of response to subunit inactivated influenza vaccine. TCRdb redid the calling of the RT-PCR reads with MiXCR, one entry per CDR3 protein. The table shows hundreds of thousands of distinct CDR3 sequences, with approximately 23% occurring only once. The sample in question was PBMCs from blood, obtained roughly 20 months after vaccination. The receptors originated from a man between 50 and 75 years old who received an inactivated influenza vaccine.

The chain employs TRBV7-2 and TRBJ1-6; D not resolved. Trimming took off 1 base at V and 7 bases at J, with 11 bases between the two ends. CDR3 size: 15 residues. Germline assignment: CDR1 SGHTA and CDR2 FQGNSA. The CDR3 loop is CASSLVTLGNSPLHF. The CDR3 DNA sequence: TGTGCCAGCAGCTTAGTTACGCTAGGAAATTCACCCCTCCACTTT.

Only a few counts were recorded for this clonotype. This chain joins TRBV2 and TRBJ2-6; unclear D gene. The CDR3 runs 15 residues. Germline CDR1 and CDR2: SNHLY and FYNNEI. V was pared by 6 bases and J by 0 bases, with 9 bases between. The CDR3 DNA follows: TGTGCCAGCAGACAGTTTACCTCTGGGGCCAACGTCCTGACTTTC. This gives the protein CASRQFTSGANVLTF.

This clonotype was seen only a few times. This rearrangement joins TRBV10-3 to TRBJ2-3; TRBD1 matches 9 bases. CDR1 is ENHRY, CDR2 SYGVKD, per germline. This CDR3 is 14 amino acids long. With 2 bases clipped from V and 4 bases from J, the junction kept 1 base outside the gene matches. The CDR3 sequence is CAISEGTGPDTQYF. In DNA form, the CDR3 reads TGTGCCATCAGTGAGGGGACAGGGCCAGATACGCAGTATTTT.

A few counts support this clonotype. This sequence joins TRBV6-2 or TRBV6-3 and TRBJ1-1, with D tentatively TRBD1 (6 bases). Germline V CDR1 and CDR2: MNHEY, SVGEGT. The V end lost 2 bases, the J end lost 2 bases, and 15 bases lay between the germline ends. The CDR3 spans 16 residues. The CDR3 is CASSYTIGTSNTEAFF. The DNA of the CDR3 is TGTGCCAGCAGTTACACCATAGGGACATCCAACACTGAAGCTTTCTTT.

A word on this clonotype: The junction differs from germline at one of its ends, possibly a read error. The V gene is TRBV4-2, the J gene TRBJ2-4, with D possibly called TRBD1 or TRBD2 (5 bases each). The CDR3 has 11 amino acids. Germline loops: CDR1 LGHNA, CDR2 YNFKEQ. CDR3 DNA: TGTGCCAGCAGCCAAGGAGGGACGGTGCACTTC. Translating gives CASSQGGTVHF.

The gene calls are TRBV7-9 and TRBJ1-2, with TRBD1 as a possible D gene (6 bases). V lost 4 bases and J 4 bases, leaving 19 bases between the germline ends. Germline V gives CDR1 SEHNR, CDR2 FQNEAQ (reference sequence). The CDR3 has 16 amino acids. CDR3 sequence (DNA): TGTGCCAGCAGCTCCAGCCGGGGCAGGGGTTCCTATGGCTACACCTTC. As protein: CASSSSRGRGSYGYTF.

This clonotype was counted only a few times. The chain links TRBV11-1 to TRBJ2-7; 9 nucleotides match TRBD1. CDR1 is SGHAT, CDR2 FQDESV, per germline (reference sequence). Trimming removed 0 bases from V and 5 bases from J; junction bases left unmatched: 11. The CDR3 is 17 residues long. CDR3 residues: CASSLARPGTGRDEQYF. The CDR3 region has the DNA TGTGCCAGCAGCTTAGCGAGGCCCGGGACAGGGAGAGACGAGCAGTACTTC.

Only a few counts were recorded for this clonotype. The chain uses TRBV5-1 and TRBJ2-7, with a tentative D call TRBD2 (6 bases). Germline assignment: CDR1 SGHRS and CDR2 YFSETQ. The CDR3 runs to 12 residues. Trimming took 4 bases from V and 5 from J, leaving 10 bases between them. CDR3 DNA sequence: TGCGCCAGCAGCGGGGGACTTGACGAGCAGTACTTC. Protein product: CASSGGLDEQYF.

The V and J genes are TRBV18 and TRBJ1-2; 7 nucleotides agree with TRBD1. The junction had 14 bases not matched to a gene; V was cut back by 5 bases and J by 5 bases. The CDR3 covers 16 residues. Germline V CDR1 and CDR2: KGHSH, LQKENI. The CDR3 nucleotides are TGTGCCAGCTCAAAAGAACACCTACAGGGGCTATATGGCTACACCTTC. Its translation: CASSKEHLQGLYGYTF.

The genes are TRBV2 and TRBJ1-2, with 8 bases fitting TRBD1. The CDR3 spans 14 residues. Losses at the gene ends were 7 bases for V and 5 bases for J; bases not matched to a gene: 9. Germline CDR1 and CDR2: SNHLY and FYNNEI. The CDR3 nucleotides are TGTGCCAGCATGGACAGGGCCCGGTTATATGGCTACACCTTC. This translates into CASMDRARLYGYTF.

This clonotype was seen more than once but under ten times. This chain joins TRBV7-9 and TRBJ2-3, with TRBD1 as a possible D gene (6 bases). The CDR3 consists of 15 residues. V lost 5 bases and J 0 bases, leaving 12 bases between the germline ends. Germline loops: CDR1 SEHNR, CDR2 FQNEAQ (reference sequence). The CDR3 bases are TGTGCCAGCAGCCAACAAGGGGGAAGCACAGATACGCAGTATTTT. It codes for CASSQQGGSTDTQYF.

V is TRBV20-1 and J is TRBJ1-1; D remains unclear. The CDR3 has 12 amino acids. The V gene lost 1 base and the J gene lost 4 bases, with 7 bases spanning the gap. Germline V CDR1 and CDR2: DFQATT, SNEGSKA (reference sequence). The CDR3 here is CSARVTATEAFF. The DNA of the CDR3 is TGCAGTGCTAGAGTTACGGCCACTGAAGCTTTCTTT.

This chain links TRBV20-1 with TRBJ1-4; D call uncertain. Germline V CDR1 and CDR2: DFQATT, SNEGSKA (reference sequence). V lost 3 bases and J 8 bases, leaving 19 bases between the germline ends. The CDR3 is made up of 15 amino acids. Here the CDR3 DNA reads TGCAGTGCTAGCTTTGGGCCCCGAGTGGGGGAAAAACTGTTTTTT. Translating gives CSASFGPRVGEKLFF.

This clonotype was counted at least ten times. This chain joins TRBV29-1 and TRBJ1-2; D is unclear. With 3 bases removed from V and 2 bases from J, the gap between germline ends came to 4 bases. Germline-derived CDR1 and CDR2 are SQVTM and ANQGSEA. The CDR3 spans 11 residues. Written as DNA, the CDR3 is TGCAGCGTTGACGGGAACTATGGCTACACCTTC. Its protein is CSVDGNYGYTF. The entire variable domain, with the rest obtained from reference TRBV29-1 and TRBJ1-2, is as follows: SAVISQKPSRDICQRGTSLTIQCQVDSQVTMMFWYRQQPGQSLTLIATANQGSEATYESGFVIDKFPISRPNLTFSTLTVSNMSPEDSSIYLCSVDGNYGYTFGSGTRLTVV.

The chain combines TRBV5-6 with TRBJ2-3; TRBD1 agrees at 9 bases. The CDR3 is 17 amino acids. In germline, CDR1 is SGHDT, CDR2 YYEEEE. V was pared by 0 bases and J by 11 bases, with 16 bases of the junction left unmatched. CDR3 sequence reads: CASSLVGTGTRPNEQYF. The DNA of the CDR3 is TGTGCCAGCAGCTTGGTTGGGACAGGGACAAGGCCGAACGAGCAGTATTTT.